This T cell receptor beta chain was identified during a study of cytomegalovirus exposure and HLA in healthy donors. With 60 Vbeta and 13 Jbeta primers, the PCR was carried out. The table came from immunoSEQ multiplex PCR; TCRdb's copy has only in-frame clones and leaves some out. Of around 150,000 clones listed, approximately 79% were seen once; the top ten hold approximately 7.1%. The germline CDR1 and CDR2 sequences are SGHTA and FQGNSA. The V and J ends lost 5 bases and 3 bases, in that order; junction bases with no gene match: 7. This CDR3 comprises 15 residues. This chain connects TRBV7-2 to TRBJ1-1, with 9 bases aligning to TRBD1. The clonotype comes from a man aged 35 to 55 in good health and CMV-seropositive. Input material: PBMCs. The CDR3 region has the DNA TGTGCCAGCAGCCTGGTGGGACAGGGTTACACTGAAGCTTTCTTT. Protein sequence: CASSLVGQGYTEAFF.